A selection of T cell receptor beta chains follows, all from one sample in a study of shared T cell receptors in the human thymus. Using immunoSEQ multiplex PCR, the repertoire was profiled, and TCRdb retains in-frame clones only, with some absent. This sample has 500,000 to 850,000 clones, with approximately 89% found just once. The data were also submitted as part of a second study, on human thymus T cells.

Sequencing input: thymocytes. These receptors came from a boy in the first two years of life with a congenital heart defect. Both conserved end residues are part of each CDR3. Each record gives: J gene, D gene, clone size, V gene, CDR3 DNA, CDR3 protein. The D gene is left open where the match is weak. Clone size is given for some rows only: seen once, a few or many times, or a class if the clone is expanded.

TRBJ2-3	TRBD2	.	TRBV2	TGTGCCAGCAGTGGAGTAGAGCGGGGATTCACAGATACGCAGTATTTT	CASSGVERGFTDTQYF
TRBJ2-2	.	once	TRBV5-8	TGTGCCAGCGGGCCCGAGGGCTCCCTGGCCGGGGAGCTGTTTTTT	CASGPEGSLAGELFF
TRBJ1-2	.	.	TRBV5-1	TGCGCCAGCAGCTTGTGGGTAGGAGACTATGGCTACACCTTC	CASSLWVGDYGYTF
TRBJ1-1	.	.	TRBV5-6	TGTGCCAGCAGCTCCCTATTCAGGGCGGGATGGGTGAACACTGAAGCTTTCTTT	CASSSLFRAGWVNTEAFF
TRBJ1-1	TRBD1	.	TRBV15	TGTGCCACCAGCTTCGGGGACAGGGGCTACACTGAAGCTTTCTTT	CATSFGDRGYTEAFF
TRBJ2-1	.	few	TRBV28	TGTGCCAGCAGCCCAGTAGCGCACGAGCAGTTCTTC	CASSPVAHEQFF
TRBJ2-7	.	.	TRBV2	TGTGCCAGCAGTGAACGGGCAGGGACCTACGAGCAGTACTTC	CASSERAGTYEQYF
TRBJ1-1	.	.	TRBV2	TGTGCCAGCAGTGGGGTAGAGGGAATGAACACTGAAGCTTTCTTT	CASSGVEGMNTEAFF
TRBJ2-5	TRBD2	.	TRBV5-6	TGTGCCAGCACCCCGTCTAGCGGTAGAGAGACCCAGTACTTC	CASTPSSGRETQYF
TRBJ2-2	TRBD2	.	TRBV6-5	TGTGCCAGCCGGGAGGGGGGCGGGTCCGGGGAGCTGTTTTTT	CASREGGGSGELFF
TRBJ1-2	.	.	TRBV4-3	TGCGCCAGCAGCCAAGTCAGACAGGACGTCTATGGCTACACCTTC	CASSQVRQDVYGYTF
TRBJ1-1	.	.	TRBV2	TGTGCCAGCAGTGAAGCCTACAGGGTCGTGAACACTGAAGCTTTCTTT	CASSEAYRVVNTEAFF
TRBJ2-6	.	few	TRBV28	TGTGCCAGCAGTTCCAACTCTGGGGCCAACGTCCTGACTTTC	CASSSNSGANVLTF
TRBJ2-7	.	.	TRBV28	TGTGCCAGCAGTTTATGGGGACTCTCCTACGAGCAGTACTTC	CASSLWGLSYEQYF
TRBJ2-3	.	.	TRBV4-1	TGCGCCAGCAGCCAAGATAGAGGCGGAACTAGCACAGATACGCAGTATTTT	CASSQDRGGTSTDTQYF
TRBJ2-7	TRBD1	.	TRBV27	TGTGCCAGCAGTCCCCGCCGGACAGGGTCCCACGAGCAGTACTTC	CASSPRRTGSHEQYF
TRBJ2-3	.	.	TRBV11-2	TGTGCCAGCAACCAATCCCCGCGGACTATGACAGATACGCAGTATTTT	CASNQSPRTMTDTQYF
TRBJ2-3	.	.	TRBV9	TGTGCCAGCAGCACCAGCGGAAGCACAGATACGCAGTATTTT	CASSTSGSTDTQYF
TRBJ2-3	TRBD2	.	TRBV4-1	TGCGCCAGCAGCCCCACTAGCGGGAGGGCCTTAAGCACAGATACGCAGTATTTT	CASSPTSGRALSTDTQYF
TRBJ1-1	TRBD1	.	TRBV6-5	TGTGCCAGCATCCAAAGACAGGGGTTGCACACTGAAGCTTTCTTT	CASIQRQGLHTEAFF
TRBJ1-4	.	.	TRBV4-3	TGCGCCAGCAGCCAGGGGGGGGGAAATGAAAAACTGTTTTTT	CASSQGGGNEKLFF
TRBJ2-7	.	.	TRBV7-2	TGTGCCAGCAGCTTAGCGCTAATGGGGCAGTGCGAGCAGTACTTC	CASSLALMGQCEQYF
TRBJ2-7	.	.	TRBV20-1	TGCAGTGCAGGGACATCCTACGAGCAGTACTTC	CSAGTSYEQYF
TRBJ2-1	TRBD1	.	TRBV5-1	TGCGCCAGCAGCTGGCCGCCGGGACAGCGTTACAATGAGCAGTTCTTC	CASSWPPGQRYNEQFF
TRBJ2-3	TRBD1	.	TRBV5-1	TGCGCCAGCAGGGGACAGTTGACTAGCACAGATACGCAGTATTTT	CASRGQLTSTDTQYF
TRBJ2-1	TRBD1	.	TRBV28	TGTGCCAGCAAGGGGGCCCCCAATGAGCAGTTCTTC	CASKGAPNEQFF
TRBJ2-3	.	.	TRBV14	TGTGCCAGCAGCCAGAAGGACAGCTACACAGATACGCAGTATTTT	CASSQKDSYTDTQYF
TRBJ2-6	.	.	TRBV4-3	TGCGCCAGCAGCGAGGGAAATAAAGGTGGGGCCAACGTCCTGACTTTC	CASSEGNKGGANVLTF
TRBJ2-3	TRBD2	.	TRBV28	TGTGCCAGCAGTTCCGGGACTAGCGGGAGGGCCCCTCTTCTAATACAAGATACGCAGTATTTT	CASSSGTSGRAPLLIQDTQYF
TRBJ2-2	TRBD2	.	TRBV7-9	TGTGCCAGCAGCTTTGCGACTAGCGGGAGGGCCGGTACCGGGGAGCTGTTTTTT	CASSFATSGRAGTGELFF
TRBJ2-5	TRBD2	.	TRBV5-1	TGCGCCAGCAGCGAAAATCTAGCGGGGCGCCAAGAGATCCAGTACTTC	CASSENLAGRQEIQYF
TRBJ1-1	.	.	TRBV5-1	TGCGCCAGCAGGCAACAGGAGAACACTGAAGCTTTCTTT	CASRQQENTEAFF
TRBJ2-7	TRBD1	.	TRBV13	TGTGCCAGCAGCATTACTCCGGGACAGGGGAACTACGAGCAGTACTTC	CASSITPGQGNYEQYF
TRBJ2-3	TRBD1	.	TRBV13	TGTGCCAGCAGCGCCGGACAGGGCTCAACAGATACGCAGTATTTT	CASSAGQGSTDTQYF
TRBJ2-1	TRBD2	once	TRBV5-6	TGTGCCAGCAGTCCTCGACTAGCCTGGTACTACAATGAGCAGTTCTTC	CASSPRLAWYYNEQFF